This section outlines one T cell receptor beta chain sequence together with its context. CDR3 size: 15 residues. Trimming left V 2 bases short and J 5 bases short, with 15 bases between. This specimen belongs to a study of T cell changes during pregnancy in multiple sclerosis. Produced via immunoSEQ multiplex PCR; TCRdb's table is partial and in-frame only. The data show about 38,000 clones, with more than 70% seen just once and 6.5% to 8.5% held by the top ten. Here the sequenced sample was CD8+ T cells from peripheral blood mononuclear cells, taken in the third trimester of pregnancy. This TCR was sampled from a female donor with multiple sclerosis, enrolled in a pregnancy study. The chain is built from TRBV23-1 and TRBJ1-2; D gene ambiguous. Being an ORF, TRBV23-1 has a function that is uncertain. The CDR3: CASSQLRQDWYGYTF. CDR3 nucleotide sequence: TGCGCCAGCAGTCAACTAAGGCAGGACTGGTATGGCTACACCTTC.